A single sample is the source of the 28 T cell receptor beta chains below, sequenced in a study of T-cell memory formation after mild COVID-19. TCRdb fed the 5' RACE reads into MiXCR, producing one record per CDR3 protein. Among over 300,000 distinct CDR3 sequences listed, about 20% were seen once. The sequencing sample was made of PBMCs or a T cell subset sorted from them (not recorded which). Receptors were obtained from a man aged 18 to 30 who had mild COVID-19 (a few samples of this study predate the infection). Cell type and time point are not known.

This chain uses TRBV18 with TRBJ1-2; maybe TRBD1 (6 bases). The length of the CDR3 is 12 residues. Germline V gene sequence: CDR1 KGHSH, CDR2 LQKENI. V was cut by 4 bases and J by 4 bases, with 7 bases left in between. The CDR3 reads CASSQQGYGYTF. CDR3 DNA: TGTGCCAGCTCACAACAGGGCTATGGCTACACCTTC.

CDR3 DNA sequence: TGTGCCAGCAGCTTAAGCGGGGGCGCATCTGGGGCCAACGTCCTGACTTTC. Translating it yields CASSLSGGASGANVLTF. The chain uses TRBV7-3 and TRBJ2-6; TRBD2 is a possible D gene (7 bases). The V and J ends lost 1 base and 1 base respectively, with 11 bases between them. The CDR3 extends over 17 amino acids. Germline V CDR1 and CDR2: SGHTA, FQGTGA.

The rearrangement joins TRBV7-8 to TRBJ1-2; D gene ambiguous. This CDR3 has 16 amino acids. V lost 5 bases and J 5 bases, leaving 21 bases between the germline ends. Per germline, CDR1 SGHVS and CDR2 FQNEAQ. This CDR3 is CASSGSSHKEGYGYTF. The CDR3 DNA sequence: TGTGCCAGCAGCGGCTCCTCGCACAAAGAGGGTTATGGCTACACCTTC.

This clonotype was detected a few times. V usage is TRBV27 and J usage is TRBJ1-1; D is unresolved. The CDR3 runs to 14 residues. Germline V gene lookup returns CDR1 MNHEY and CDR2 SMNVEV (reference sequence). V shed 3 bases and J shed 1 base, with 9 bases lying between them. The DNA for the CDR3 is TGTGCCAGCAGTTTTACGCGGACGAACACTGAAGCTTTCTTT. Its translation is CASSFTRTNTEAFF.

This clonotype was detected only a few times. V and J are TRBV12-3 or TRBV12-4 and TRBJ2-5; D ambiguous. Deletions cut 1 base from V and 2 bases from J, with 8 bases between. CDR3 length equals 14 residues. The CDR3 bases are TGTGCCAGCAGTTTAGAGGCAGCACAAGAGACCCAGTACTTC. Its protein product is CASSLEAAQETQYF.

V usage is TRBV7-6 and J usage is TRBJ2-2; D perhaps matches TRBD2 (5 bases). The CDR3 runs 16 residues. The V gene's germline CDR1 is SGHVS and CDR2 FNYEAQ. V was pared by 2 bases and J by 5 bases, with 15 bases between. CDR3 DNA sequence: TGTGCCAGCAGCTTACGGCCGGGAACGAGGACCGGGGAGCTGTTTTTT. Its translation is CASSLRPGTRTGELFF.

The chain links TRBV27 to TRBJ1-1, with D perhaps matching TRBD1 (5 bases). V was pared by 6 bases and J by 1 base, with 18 bases between. The length of the CDR3 is 16 residues. CDR1 is MNHEY, CDR2 SMNVEV, per germline (reference sequence). The CDR3 spells CASSYSLGHTNTEAFF. CDR3 bases: TGTGCCAGCAGCTACTCACTCGGACATACGAACACTGAAGCTTTCTTT.

The genes are TRBV7-9 and TRBJ1-1; 7 bases agree with TRBD1. CDR1 and CDR2 from the germline V gene are SEHNR and FQNEAQ (reference sequence). V lost 5 bases, J lost 6 bases, and 6 bases stayed unmatched. The CDR3 has 13 residues. The CDR3 here is CASSARQGSEAFF. CDR3 in DNA: TGTGCCAGCAGCGCCAGACAGGGCTCTGAAGCTTTCTTT.

In this sample, this clonotype turned up a few times. This rearrangement joins TRBV30 to TRBJ2-7; TRBD2 might be the D (7 bases). The CDR3 is 13 residues long. Germline CDR1 and CDR2: GTSNPN and SVGIG (reference sequence). V lost 2 bases to trimming and J lost 6 bases, with 14 bases between them. The CDR3, as DNA: TGTGCCTGGAGTATGGCGGGGGCCGGCGAGCAGTACTTC. This codes for CAWSMAGAGEQYF.

This clonotype was observed at least ten times. The chain combines TRBV12-3 or TRBV12-4 with TRBJ2-7, with TRBD2 matching over 7 bases. Losses at the gene ends were 3 bases for V and 6 bases for J; bases not matched to a gene: 2. This CDR3 has 12 residues. Written as DNA, the CDR3 is TGTGCCAGCAGTTTGGGAGGGACCGAGCAGTACTTC. Protein: CASSLGGTEQYF.

This clonotype was recorded a few times. V gene TRBV4-3 combines with J gene TRBJ2-2, with D possibly TRBD2 on 6 matching bases. V dropped 1 base and J dropped 8 bases, with 14 bases sitting between them. Germline CDR1 is LGHNA and CDR2 is YSLEER. There are 15 residues in the CDR3. The chain's CDR3 is CASSQGVAVRGELFF. The CDR3 bases are TGCGCCAGCAGCCAAGGAGTAGCGGTGAGGGGGGAGCTGTTTTTT.

This rearrangement joins TRBV27 to TRBJ2-2, with unresolved D. Trimming stripped 4 bases from V and 6 bases from J, with 6 bases between. CDR3 length: 12 amino acids. From germline, CDR1 is MNHEY and CDR2 SMNVEV (reference sequence). The CDR3 is CASSSLAGELFF. For the CDR3, the DNA is TGTGCCAGCAGTTCGCTCGCCGGGGAGCTGTTTTTT.

The chain employs TRBV20-1 and TRBJ2-5, with D unresolved. The ends were cut back, 2 bases at V and 4 bases at J, with 11 bases in the middle. Per the germline V gene, CDR1 is DFQATT and CDR2 is SNEGSKA (reference sequence). This CDR3 contains 13 residues. The CDR3 DNA reads TGCAGTGCTAGACTCCCCGGGCGAGAGACCCAGTACTTC. Protein product: CSARLPGRETQYF.

This rearrangement joins TRBV6-5 to TRBJ1-2; D is undetermined. Germline V lookup: CDR1 MNHEY, CDR2 SVGAGI. This CDR3 is built from 13 residues. V was trimmed by 7 bases and J by 2 bases, leaving 11 bases between them. This chain's CDR3 is CASKEGLNYGYTF. DNA of the CDR3: TGTGCCAGCAAGGAAGGGTTAAACTATGGCTACACCTTC.

The gene calls are TRBV6-5 and TRBJ2-5, with D possibly matching TRBD1 (5 bases). The CDR3 runs 15 residues. CDR1 and CDR2 (germline): MNHEY, SVGAGI. V shed 5 bases and J shed 1 base, with 14 bases lying between them. CDR3: CASSTGFAGQETQYF. The DNA for the CDR3 is TGTGCCAGCAGTACAGGTTTCGCAGGCCAAGAGACCCAGTACTTC.

This clonotype was picked up a small number of times. J is TRBJ2-5 and V is TRBV20-1; 8 bases agree with TRBD1. J lost 2 bases, V lost 3 bases, and 5 bases had no gene match. The germline CDR1 and CDR2 sequences are DFQATT and SNEGSKA (reference sequence). The CDR3 length is 14 residues. CDR3 bases: TGCAGTGCTAGCCCCCGACAGGGGCAAGAGACCCAGTACTTC. This codes for CSASPRQGQETQYF.

The chain is built from TRBV20-1 and TRBJ2-1, with D maybe TRBD2 (5 bases). The CDR3 loop spans 15 amino acids. V lost 5 bases and J lost 6, with 20 bases in between. Looked up from germline, CDR1 is DFQATT and CDR2 is SNEGSKA (reference sequence). CDR3 loop: CSAPGEWSSINEQFF. CDR3 in DNA: TGCAGTGCTCCCGGGGAGTGGTCTAGCATCAATGAGCAGTTCTTC.

Only a few counts were recorded for this clonotype. V and J are TRBV7-2 and TRBJ2-1; 7 nucleotides match TRBD2. Looked up from germline, CDR1 is SGHTA and CDR2 is FQGNSA. The CDR3 has 14 residues. Trimming removed 2 bases from V and 9 bases from J; junction bases left unmatched: 7. The CDR3 loop reads CASSLLRGRVEQFF. Written as DNA, the CDR3 is TGTGCCAGCAGCTTATTGCGGGGGAGGGTTGAGCAGTTCTTC.

This clonotype was seen at least ten times. The V gene is TRBV5-1, the J gene TRBJ2-2, with a possible D match to TRBD1 (5 bases). Germline CDR1 SGHRS, CDR2 YFSETQ. Trimming took 0 bases from V and 2 from J, leaving 8 bases between them. The CDR3 length is 15 residues. CDR3 sequence (DNA): TGCGCCAGCAGCTTGGGACAGTTTAACACCGGGGAGCTGTTTTTT. Translating it yields CASSLGQFNTGELFF.

In its sample, this clonotype was seen a few times. V usage is TRBV12-3 or TRBV12-4 and J usage is TRBJ1-2, with D unresolved. V lost 2 bases and J lost 8, with 9 bases in between. CDR3 length: 12 residues. For the CDR3, the DNA is TGTGCCAGCAGTTTATTCGGGGTAGGCTACACCTTC. Amino acid sequence: CASSLFGVGYTF.

The table lists this clonotype with a few counts. The chain joins TRBV6-1 to TRBJ1-1; D not certain. The germline gives CDR1 MNHNS, CDR2 SASEGT. CDR3 length: 13 amino acids. V shed 3 bases and J shed 5 bases, with 10 bases lying between them. CDR3 loop: CASSEGVWTEAFF. The CDR3 nucleotides are TGTGCCAGCAGTGAGGGAGTTTGGACTGAAGCTTTCTTT.

The rearrangement joins TRBV5-1 to TRBJ2-5; D gene uncertain. Trimming took 4 bases from V and 3 from J, leaving 4 bases between them. Germline V gene lookup returns CDR1 SGHRS and CDR2 YFSETQ. CDR3 length: 11 amino acids. The CDR3 loop reads CASSEKETQYF. In DNA form, the CDR3 reads TGCGCCAGCAGCGAAAAAGAGACCCAGTACTTC.

The V gene is TRBV7-4, the J gene TRBJ2-7, with D perhaps TRBD2 (6 bases). Germline CDR1 and CDR2: SGHVT and SQSDAQ. Trimming stripped 3 bases from V and 6 bases from J, with 9 bases between. The CDR3 has 12 residues. The CDR3 bases are TGTGCCAGCAGCTTGGGGGGAAGCGAGCAGTACTTC. It codes for CASSLGGSEQYF.

This clonotype has more than one count but fewer than ten. V gene TRBV4-2 combines with J gene TRBJ1-1, with no clear D. This CDR3 contains 15 residues. Between the trimmed V and J ends, which lost 0 bases and 1 base, there was a span of 9 bases. In germline, CDR1 is LGHNA, CDR2 YNFKEQ. CDR3 sequence (DNA): TGTGCCAGCAGCCAAGACGGGAACTGGAACACTGAAGCTTTCTTT. Translation: CASSQDGNWNTEAFF.

This clonotype was counted only a few times. The chain joins TRBV27 to TRBJ2-3; 14 nucleotides align to TRBD2. V gave up 7 bases and J gave up 2 bases; unmatched junction bases: 14. This CDR3 region has 19 residues. Germline CDR1 is MNHEY and CDR2 is SMNVEV (reference sequence). The chain's CDR3 is CASTPTPSGLAGDTDTQYF. The CDR3, as DNA: TGTGCCAGCACCCCTACCCCCTCGGGACTAGCGGGGGACACAGATACGCAGTATTTT.

The chain couples TRBV5-1 to TRBJ2-2; tentative D call: TRBD2 (7 bases). Trimming cost V 4 bases and J 4 bases, with 23 bases left between them. The CDR3 consists of 18 residues. Germline V gene sequence: CDR1 SGHRS, CDR2 YFSETQ. CDR3 region: CASSQAEVRGASTGELFF. CDR3 nucleotides: TGCGCCAGCAGCCAGGCCGAGGTCCGGGGGGCGAGCACCGGGGAGCTGTTTTTT.

This clonotype was counted only a few times. The chain carries TRBV7-9 and TRBJ2-3; unclear D gene. The length of the CDR3 is 10 residues. The V gene's germline CDR1 is SEHNR and CDR2 FQNEAQ (reference sequence). V lost 8 bases to trimming and J lost 4 bases, with 4 bases between them. The CDR3 DNA follows: TGTGCCAGCGGGTCAGATACGCAGTATTTT. It yields the protein CASGSDTQYF.

This chain joins TRBV25-1 and TRBJ1-1, with D possibly being TRBD1 (5 bases). Germline V CDR1 and CDR2: MGHDK, SYGVNS. V lost 4 bases to trimming and J lost 7 bases, with 7 bases between them. CDR3 length equals 11 residues. CDR3: CASSGDSEAFF. CDR3 nucleotide sequence: TGTGCCAGCAGTGGCGACAGTGAAGCTTTCTTT.